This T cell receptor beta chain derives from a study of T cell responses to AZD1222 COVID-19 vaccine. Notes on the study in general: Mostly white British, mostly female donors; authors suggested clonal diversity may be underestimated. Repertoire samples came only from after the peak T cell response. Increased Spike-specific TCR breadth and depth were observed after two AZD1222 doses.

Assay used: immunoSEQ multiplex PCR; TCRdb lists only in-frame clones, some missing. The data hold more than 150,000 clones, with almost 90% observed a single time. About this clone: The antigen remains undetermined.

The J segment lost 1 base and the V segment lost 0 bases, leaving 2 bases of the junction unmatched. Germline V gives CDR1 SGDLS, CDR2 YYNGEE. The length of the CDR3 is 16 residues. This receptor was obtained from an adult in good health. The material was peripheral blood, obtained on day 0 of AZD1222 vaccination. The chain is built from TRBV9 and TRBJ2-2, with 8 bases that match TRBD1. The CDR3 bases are TGTGCCAGCAGCGTAGGGGGGACAGGGAACACCGGGGAGCTGTTTTTT. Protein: CASSVGGTGNTGELFF.